This T cell receptor beta chain stems from a study of regulatory T cells in long-lasting Graves disease. Indicated time point: persistent/refractory GD, antithyroid drugs over 5 years with positive TRAb. Preparation of the TCR library used RNA extracted from PBMCs. The study, taken as a whole, reports: Persistent disease preferred TRBV28, TRBJ1-2 and TRBJ2-5; new disease, TRBV20-1 and TRBJ2-1.

To note about this clonotype: What it binds is not known. An end of the junction does not agree with germline; a read error may underlie this.

CDR3 regions were amplified by Arm-PCR using iRepertoire HTBI primers to build TCR beta libraries. TCRdb reanalysed the multiplex PCR reads using MiXCR and keeps one entry per CDR3 protein. The data hold about 300,000 distinct CDR3 sequences, with 22% observed a single time. There are 16 residues in the CDR3. From germline, CDR1 is SNHLY and CDR2 FYNNEI. Material: peripheral blood mononuclear cells (PBMCs), obtained when the disease was refractory, from a patient treated with antithyroid drugs. The chain has TRBV2 and TRBJ2-5; perhaps TRBD1 as D (7 bases). The receptor's source is a female donor with Graves disease. Here the CDR3 reads CASSDGSGGWQETRYF. For the CDR3, the DNA is TGTGCCAGCAGTGATGGCTCAGGGGGGTGGCAAGAGACCCGGTACTTC.